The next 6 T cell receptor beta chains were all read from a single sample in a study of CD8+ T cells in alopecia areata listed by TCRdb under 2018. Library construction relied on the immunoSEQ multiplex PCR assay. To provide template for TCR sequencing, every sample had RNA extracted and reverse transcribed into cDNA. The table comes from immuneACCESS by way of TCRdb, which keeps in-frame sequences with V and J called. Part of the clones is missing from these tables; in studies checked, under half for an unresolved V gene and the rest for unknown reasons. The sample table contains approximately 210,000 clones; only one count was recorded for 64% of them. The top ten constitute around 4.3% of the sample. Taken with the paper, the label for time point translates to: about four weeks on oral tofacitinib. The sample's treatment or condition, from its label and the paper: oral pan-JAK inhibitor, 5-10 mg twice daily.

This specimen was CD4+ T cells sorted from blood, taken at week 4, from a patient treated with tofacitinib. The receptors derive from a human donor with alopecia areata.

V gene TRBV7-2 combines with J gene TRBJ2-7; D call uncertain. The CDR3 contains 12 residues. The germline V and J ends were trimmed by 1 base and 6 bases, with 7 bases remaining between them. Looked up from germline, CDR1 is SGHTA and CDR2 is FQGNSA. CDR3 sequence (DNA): TGTGCCAGCAGCTTAGGCGGTCTCGAGCAGTACTTC. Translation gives CASSLGGLEQYF.

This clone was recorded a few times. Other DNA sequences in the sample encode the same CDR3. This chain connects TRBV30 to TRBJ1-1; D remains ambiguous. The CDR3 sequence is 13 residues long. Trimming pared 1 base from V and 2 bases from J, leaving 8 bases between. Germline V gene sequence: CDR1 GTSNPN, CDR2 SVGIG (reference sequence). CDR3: CAWSALLNTEAFF. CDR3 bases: TGTGCCTGGAGTGCCCTCCTTAACACTGAAGCTTTCTTT.

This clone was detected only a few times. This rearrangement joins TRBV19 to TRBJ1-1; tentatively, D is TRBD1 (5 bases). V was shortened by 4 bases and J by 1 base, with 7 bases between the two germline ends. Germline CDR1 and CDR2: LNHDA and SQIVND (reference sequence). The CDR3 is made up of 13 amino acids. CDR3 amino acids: CASSTGTNTEAFF. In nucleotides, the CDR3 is TGTGCCAGTAGTACGGGGACGAACACTGAAGCTTTCTTT.

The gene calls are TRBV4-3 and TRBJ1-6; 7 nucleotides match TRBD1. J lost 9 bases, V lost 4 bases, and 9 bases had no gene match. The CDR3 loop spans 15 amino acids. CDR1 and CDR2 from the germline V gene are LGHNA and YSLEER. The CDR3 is CASSRSDRAISPLHF. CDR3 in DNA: TGCGCCAGCAGCCGGAGCGACAGGGCGATTTCACCCCTCCACTTT.

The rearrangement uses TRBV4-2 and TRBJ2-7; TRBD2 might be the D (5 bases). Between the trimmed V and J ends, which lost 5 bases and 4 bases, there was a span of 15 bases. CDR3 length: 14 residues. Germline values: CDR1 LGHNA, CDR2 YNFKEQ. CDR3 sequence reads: CASSSGLARYEQYF. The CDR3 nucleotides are TGTGCCAGCAGCAGTGGGCTAGCAAGGTACGAGCAGTACTTC.

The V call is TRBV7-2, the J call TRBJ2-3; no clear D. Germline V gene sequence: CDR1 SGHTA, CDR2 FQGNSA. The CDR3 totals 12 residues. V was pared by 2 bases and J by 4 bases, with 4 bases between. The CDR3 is CASSLTSDTQYF. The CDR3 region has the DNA TGTGCCAGCAGCTTAACTTCAGATACGCAGTATTTT.